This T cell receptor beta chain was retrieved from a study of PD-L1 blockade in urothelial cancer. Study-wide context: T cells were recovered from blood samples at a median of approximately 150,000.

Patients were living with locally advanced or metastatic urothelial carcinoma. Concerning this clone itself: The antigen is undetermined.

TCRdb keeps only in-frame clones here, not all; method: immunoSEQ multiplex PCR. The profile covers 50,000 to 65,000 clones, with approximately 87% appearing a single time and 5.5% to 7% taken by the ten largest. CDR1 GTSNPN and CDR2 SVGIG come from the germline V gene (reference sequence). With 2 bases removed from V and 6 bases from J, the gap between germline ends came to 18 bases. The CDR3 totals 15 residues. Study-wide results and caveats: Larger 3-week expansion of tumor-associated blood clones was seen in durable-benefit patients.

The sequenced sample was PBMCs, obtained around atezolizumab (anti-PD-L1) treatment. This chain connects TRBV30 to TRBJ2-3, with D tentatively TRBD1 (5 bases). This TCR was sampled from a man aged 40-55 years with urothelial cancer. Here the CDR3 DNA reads TGTGCCTGGAGTAGAACGGACAAGGGGAAGGATACGCAGTATTTT. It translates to CAWSRTDKGKDTQYF.